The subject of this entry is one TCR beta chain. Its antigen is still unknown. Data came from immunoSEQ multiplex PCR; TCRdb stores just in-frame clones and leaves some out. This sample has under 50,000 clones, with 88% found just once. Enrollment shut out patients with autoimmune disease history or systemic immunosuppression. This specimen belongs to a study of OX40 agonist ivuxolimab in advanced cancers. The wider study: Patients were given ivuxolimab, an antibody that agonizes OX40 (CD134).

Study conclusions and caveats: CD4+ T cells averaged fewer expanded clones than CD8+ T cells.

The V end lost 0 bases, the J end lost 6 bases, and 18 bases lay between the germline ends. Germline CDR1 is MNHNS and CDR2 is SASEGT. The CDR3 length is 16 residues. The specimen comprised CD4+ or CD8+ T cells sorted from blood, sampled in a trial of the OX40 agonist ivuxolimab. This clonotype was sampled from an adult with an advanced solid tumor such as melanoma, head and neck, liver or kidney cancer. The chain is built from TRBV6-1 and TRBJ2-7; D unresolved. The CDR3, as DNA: TGTGCCAGCAGTGAAGCGACGGGCCCCAAATGGGTCGAGCAGTACTTC. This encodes CASSEATGPKWVEQYF.